This T cell receptor (beta chain) was obtained from a study of CD8 T cells in ankylosing spondylitis listed by TCRdb under 2017. With regard to the full study: The study profiled T cell receptor beta repertoires in healthy donors and ankylosing spondylitis patients to find disease-linked TCR variants. The whole study cohort included about a hundred healthy donors and 20 to 30 ankylosing spondylitis patients. Peripheral blood was sampled, and synovial fluid was also collected from ankylosing spondylitis patients. Points the paper makes about the study in general: Some TCR beta motif variants had previously been reported in synovial fluid and blood of reactive arthritis patients, which suggested common disease-initiation mechanisms. According to the report, matched synovial fluid samples from ankylosing spondylitis patients were significantly enriched for the disease-linked clones. Blood from ankylosing spondylitis patients appeared to be characterized by a TCR beta motif made up of under ten highly homologous amino acid variants. In peripheral blood, the disease-linked clones were found at relatively low frequencies and had a CD8+ phenotype.

From the cysteine up to the phenylalanine, the CDR3 has a length of 16 residues. Left in the record is the CDR3 DNA by itself, 48 bases read in frame from the first base. The germline V gene sets CDR1 to LGHNA and CDR2 to YNFKEQ. V ends up 2 bases short and J 2 bases short, with an unmatched junction base count of 9. Sequencing was performed on an Illumina HiSeq 2500. TCR beta libraries were prepared by quantitative 5'-RACE with molecular barcodes. Per the authors' processing: To identify disease-linked TCR variants, a new computational method was used, one built on a probabilistic model of VDJ rearrangement. TCRdb reprocessed the public reads (quality trimming at Q25 with fastp, clone calling with MiXCR) and kept in-frame beta chains. Rows are combined by CDR3 protein, so each entry shows the most common genes and DNA. TCRdb, not the authors, supplied the V and J calls. The sample table records under 550,000 distinct CDR3 sequences; roughly 26% of these occur just once. The top ten constitute about 0.9% of the sample.

This clonotype was recorded a few times. The specificity of this receptor is unknown. No clone much larger than this one lies a single base away; base qualities are absent. The rearrangement joined TRBV4-2 to TRBJ2-7, with 7 bases aligning to TRBD2. Sequenced sample: blood, either unsorted or a sorted T cell fraction (not recorded which). This sequence originates from a male donor with ankylosing spondylitis. CDR3 loop: CASSQPTGLSTYEQYF. The DNA is TGTGCCAGCAGCCAACCGACGGGACTATCGACCTACGAGCAGTACTTC.